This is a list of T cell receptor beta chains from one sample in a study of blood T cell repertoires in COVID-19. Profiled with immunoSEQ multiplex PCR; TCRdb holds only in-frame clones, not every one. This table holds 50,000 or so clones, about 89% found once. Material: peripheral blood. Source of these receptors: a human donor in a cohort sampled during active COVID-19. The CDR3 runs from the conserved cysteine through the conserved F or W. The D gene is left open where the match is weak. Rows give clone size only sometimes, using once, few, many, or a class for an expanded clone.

cdr3_aa: CASRHTGDDGELFF
cdr3_nt: TGTGCCAGCAGGCACACAGGGGATGACGGGGAGCTGTTTTTT
clone_size: .
v_call: TRBV9
d_call: TRBD1
j_call: TRBJ2-2

cdr3_aa: CASVSPRRFGYTF
cdr3_nt: TGTGCCAGTGTTAGCCCCCGAAGGTTTGGCTACACCTTC
clone_size: .
v_call: TRBV30
d_call: .
j_call: TRBJ1-2

cdr3_aa: CASSANRAGPGETQYF
cdr3_nt: TGTGCCAGCAGTGCCAACCGAGCGGGCCCCGGGGAGACCCAGTACTTC
clone_size: .
v_call: TRBV27
d_call: .
j_call: TRBJ2-5

cdr3_aa: CASSSPPGQGYNEQFF
cdr3_nt: TGTGCCAGCAGTTCCCCTCCGGGACAGGGGTATAATGAGCAGTTCTTC
clone_size: .
v_call: TRBV28
d_call: TRBD1
j_call: TRBJ2-1

cdr3_aa: CATSGGTGGINTEAFF
cdr3_nt: TGTGCCACCAGCGGGGGGACAGGGGGCATTAACACTGAAGCTTTCTTT
clone_size: .
v_call: TRBV15
d_call: TRBD1
j_call: TRBJ1-1

cdr3_aa: CASSPSRDTQYF
cdr3_nt: TGTGCCAGCAGCCCATCGAGGGATACGCAGTATTTT
clone_size: .
v_call: TRBV7-2
d_call: .
j_call: TRBJ2-3

cdr3_aa: CASSQGVGGSYEQYF
cdr3_nt: TGTGCCAGCAGTCAAGGGGTCGGGGGTTCCTACGAGCAGTACTTC
clone_size: .
v_call: TRBV28
d_call: .
j_call: TRBJ2-7

cdr3_aa: CAWSFSKRGSHSYNEQFF
cdr3_nt: TGTGCCTGGAGTTTCTCCAAGCGGGGGTCCCACTCCTACAATGAGCAGTTCTTC
clone_size: .
v_call: TRBV30
d_call: TRBD2
j_call: TRBJ2-1

cdr3_aa: CASSLTPKSTNEKLFF
cdr3_nt: TGTGCCAGTAGTCTCACGCCTAAGTCAACTAATGAAAAACTGTTTTTT
clone_size: few
v_call: TRBV19
d_call: .
j_call: TRBJ1-4

cdr3_aa: CASSQGTGAIEKLFF
cdr3_nt: TGTGCCAGCAGCCAAGGTACAGGGGCGATTGAAAAACTGTTTTTT
clone_size: .
v_call: TRBV14
d_call: TRBD1
j_call: TRBJ1-4

cdr3_aa: CASTRPGLHGGGELFF
cdr3_nt: TGTGCCAGCACCCGGCCAGGACTGCACGGCGGCGGGGAGCTGTTTTTT
clone_size: .
v_call: TRBV6-6
d_call: .
j_call: TRBJ2-2

cdr3_aa: CAFGGRDTDTQYF
cdr3_nt: TGTGCCTTCGGCGGGAGAGACACAGATACGCAGTATTTT
clone_size: .
v_call: TRBV7-9
d_call: TRBD2
j_call: TRBJ2-3

cdr3_aa: CASSRERGETQYF
cdr3_nt: TGTGCCAGTAGTAGAGAGCGAGGAGAGACCCAGTACTTC
clone_size: .
v_call: TRBV19
d_call: .
j_call: TRBJ2-5

cdr3_aa: CASSHREGYYEQYF
cdr3_nt: TGTGCCAGCAGCCACAGGGAAGGGTATTACGAGCAGTACTTC
clone_size: .
v_call: TRBV6-5
d_call: .
j_call: TRBJ2-7

cdr3_aa: CASSPLAGGVIQYF
cdr3_nt: TGTGCCAGCAGCCCCCTAGCGGGAGGGGTTATTCAGTACTTC
clone_size: .
v_call: TRBV7-9
d_call: TRBD2
j_call: TRBJ2-4

cdr3_aa: CASRAGTGGGFSPLHF
cdr3_nt: TGTGCCAGCAGGGCCGGGACAGGGGGCGGTTTTTCACCCCTCCACTTT
clone_size: .
v_call: TRBV27
d_call: TRBD1
j_call: TRBJ1-6

cdr3_aa: CASSALLAGVTGELFF
cdr3_nt: TGCGCCAGCAGCGCACTTCTAGCGGGAGTGACCGGGGAGCTGTTTTTT
clone_size: .
v_call: TRBV5-1
d_call: TRBD2
j_call: TRBJ2-2

cdr3_aa: CATSRVGGYGYTF
cdr3_nt: TGTGCCACCAGCAGAGTAGGGGGCTATGGCTACACCTTC
clone_size: once
v_call: TRBV15
d_call: .
j_call: TRBJ1-2

cdr3_aa: CASSLGGTGIPNEQFF
cdr3_nt: TGTGCCAGCAGCTTAGGGGGGACAGGGATCCCCAATGAGCAGTTCTTC
clone_size: .
v_call: TRBV7-8
d_call: TRBD1
j_call: TRBJ2-1

cdr3_aa: CASSQPAGMEGARNTEAFF
cdr3_nt: TGTGCCAGCAGCCAACCTGCTGGGATGGAGGGGGCACGGAACACTGAAGCTTTCTTT
clone_size: .
v_call: TRBV4-2
d_call: TRBD1
j_call: TRBJ1-1

cdr3_aa: CASSQEGAGVGDTQYF
cdr3_nt: TGCGCCAGCAGCCAAGAAGGAGCGGGAGTGGGAGATACGCAGTATTTT
clone_size: once
v_call: TRBV4-3
d_call: TRBD2
j_call: TRBJ2-3

cdr3_aa: CASSLLEADTQYF
cdr3_nt: TGTGCCAGCTCCCTACTAGAGGCAGATACGCAGTATTTT
clone_size: .
v_call: TRBV18
d_call: .
j_call: TRBJ2-3

cdr3_aa: CASSLDLGAKDTQYF
cdr3_nt: TGTGCCAGCAGCTTGGATCTGGGGGCGAAAGATACGCAGTATTTT
clone_size: .
v_call: TRBV5-8
d_call: .
j_call: TRBJ2-3

cdr3_aa: CASSSTGANTGELFF
cdr3_nt: TGTGCCAGCAGCTCTACAGGGGCGAACACCGGGGAGCTGTTTTTT
clone_size: .
v_call: TRBV7-6
d_call: TRBD1
j_call: TRBJ2-2

cdr3_aa: CASSQASEKLFF
cdr3_nt: TGTGCCAGCAGCCAAGCCTCTGAAAAACTGTTTTTT
clone_size: .
v_call: TRBV3-1/TRBV3-2
d_call: .
j_call: TRBJ1-4